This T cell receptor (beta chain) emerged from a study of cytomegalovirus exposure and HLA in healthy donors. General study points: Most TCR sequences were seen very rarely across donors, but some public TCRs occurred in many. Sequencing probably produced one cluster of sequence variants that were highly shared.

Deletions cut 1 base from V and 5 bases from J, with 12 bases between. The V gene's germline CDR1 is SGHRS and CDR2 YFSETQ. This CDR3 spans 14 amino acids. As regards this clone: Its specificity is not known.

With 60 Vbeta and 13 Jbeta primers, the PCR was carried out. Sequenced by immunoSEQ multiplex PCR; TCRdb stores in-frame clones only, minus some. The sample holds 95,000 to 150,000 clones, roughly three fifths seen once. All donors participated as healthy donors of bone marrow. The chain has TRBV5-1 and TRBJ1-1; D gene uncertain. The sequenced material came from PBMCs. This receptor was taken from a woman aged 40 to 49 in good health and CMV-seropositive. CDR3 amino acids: CASSLSGEATEAFF. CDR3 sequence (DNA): TGCGCCAGCAGCTTGTCGGGAGAGGCTACTGAAGCTTTCTTT.